This TCR beta chain was identified during a study of blood T cells in healthy people across ages. Through a sample-barcoded 5' primer and a J-beta primer mix, a second PCR was run for roughly 7 to 12 cycles. Each CDR3 protein gets one entry after TCRdb re-called the 5' RACE reads with MiXCR. Altogether about 1,400,000 distinct CDR3 sequences are present, about 40% being singletons, with the ten largest covering roughly 8.2%. Notes on the study in general: Both naive CD4+ cell counts and diversity were greater in long-lived donors than in aged donors. TCR beta diversity correlated strongly with naive T cell percentage. Researchers said unsorted PBMCs prevented a conclusive naive versus antigen-experienced comparison.

This clonotype has a handful of counts. What it recognizes is unknown. Per-sample PBMC isolation yielded at least 6.5 million cells. The CDR3 spans 15 residues. The germline V and J ends were trimmed by 3 bases and 5 bases, with 15 bases remaining between them. Germline-derived CDR1 and CDR2 are MNHNS and SASEGT. The clonotype was recovered from a woman aged 18-29 years in good health. This chain joins TRBV6-1 and TRBJ2-3; the D gene is possibly TRBD2 (6 bases). Material: blood. This CDR3 is CASSDGGGEIDTQYF. The CDR3 nucleotides are TGTGCCAGCAGTGATGGGGGAGGAGAAATAGATACGCAGTATTTT.